What follows are 7 T cell receptor beta chains derived from one specimen sequenced in a study of Ad26.COV2.S vaccination and SARS-CoV-2 variants. The treatment was: roughly 19 received Ad26.COV2.S at low or high dose, single or two shots; 5 received placebo; per-sample allocation not given. The samples date from day 63 after the first vaccine or placebo injection. Produced via immunoSEQ multiplex PCR; TCRdb's table is partial and in-frame only. The data hold 380,000 or so clones, with roughly nine tenths observed a single time. The input for sequencing was peripheral blood, taken in a trial of Ad26.COV2.S vaccine versus placebo. The receptors derive from a person aged 18-65 years who received the Ad26.COV2.S COVID-19 vaccine or a placebo.

The rearrangement uses TRBV5-6 and TRBJ2-3; 9 bases align to TRBD1. The CDR3 is 16 amino acids. V was pared by 3 bases and J by 3 bases, with 8 bases of the junction left unmatched. Germline values: CDR1 SGHDT, CDR2 YYEEEE. The CDR3 DNA reads as TGTGCCAGCAGCTGGAGCGGGACAGGGCGTACAGATACGCAGTATTTT. It codes for CASSWSGTGRTDTQYF.

The chain joins TRBV3-1 (or the pseudogene TRBV3-2) to TRBJ2-5, with D maybe TRBD1 (5 bases). The CDR3 is made up of 14 amino acids. Germline V CDR1 and CDR2: LGHDT, YNNKEL (reference sequence). Between the trimmed V and J ends, which lost 2 bases and 2 bases, there was a span of 9 bases. CDR3 nucleotide sequence: TGTGCCAGCAGCCAAATAGACAGTCAAGAGACCCAGTACTTC. The encoded protein is CASSQIDSQETQYF.

This clone appeared once. J is TRBJ2-1 and V is TRBV4-2; the D gene is possibly TRBD2 (6 bases). This CDR3 region has 15 residues. Germline CDR1 is LGHNA and CDR2 is YNFKEQ. V dropped 3 bases and J dropped 2 bases, with 11 bases sitting between them. CDR3 region: CASSQPGGTYNEQFF. The CDR3 DNA sequence: TGTGCCAGCAGCCAGCCTGGGGGGACCTACAATGAGCAGTTCTTC.

This clone was seen a single time. V usage is TRBV29-1 and J usage is TRBJ2-1; TRBD1 agrees at 8 bases. Per germline, CDR1 SQVTM and CDR2 ANQGSEA. The V and J ends lost 6 bases and 6 bases, in that order; junction bases with no gene match: 7. The CDR3 totals 13 residues. This CDR3 is CSVSQGAANEQFF. CDR3 DNA sequence: TGCAGCGTGTCGCAGGGGGCAGCCAATGAGCAGTTCTTC.

The rearrangement uses TRBV19 and TRBJ2-7; TRBD1 matches at 9 bases. The CDR3 sequence is 15 residues long. V dropped 5 bases and J dropped 1; count of bases not matched to a gene: 6. Germline V CDR1 and CDR2: LNHDA, SQIVND (reference sequence). The CDR3 loop reads CASSPPGQGSYEQYF. The CDR3 DNA is TGTGCCAGTAGTCCACCGGGACAGGGATCCTACGAGCAGTACTTC.

The V call is TRBV4-2, the J call TRBJ1-2, with TRBD1 matching over 8 bases. V shed 0 bases and J 7 bases; nucleotides not matched to a gene: 7. Germline-derived CDR1 and CDR2 are LGHNA and YNFKEQ. The CDR3 consists of 15 residues. CDR3: CASSQEARGQSGYTF. The CDR3 nucleotides read TGTGCCAGCAGCCAAGAGGCCAGGGGGCAAAGTGGCTACACCTTC.

The gene calls are TRBV5-1 and TRBJ2-7; weak D call: TRBD1 (5 bases). The germline V gene has CDR1 SGHRS and CDR2 YFSETQ. This CDR3 is built from 12 residues. V lost 2 bases and J 5 bases, leaving 8 bases between the germline ends. The CDR3 protein is CASSLVGDEQYF. The CDR3 DNA sequence: TGCGCCAGCAGCTTAGTAGGGGACGAGCAGTACTTC.